This T cell receptor beta chain came from a study of spatial heterogeneity in lung cancer (dated 2019 in TCRdb). As for the study more broadly: Beta-chain transcripts were consistently detected in greater numbers than alpha-chain transcripts, which likely reflects a higher abundance of beta-chain transcripts. In the raw uncorrected reads, each unique combination of TCR and UMI appeared more than ten times on average. In non-small cell lung cancer, the study made a quantitative comparison of TCR alpha and beta repertoires among multiple tumor regions, matched nontumor lung and blood. Nonsynonymous mutation counts, determined by whole-exome sequencing of tumor tissue, were related to TCR repertoire features. Both alpha and beta chains were TCR-sequenced in samples taken at surgery, namely 220 tumor regions, 64 matched nontumor lung samples and around 53 PBMC samples. Study-wide conclusions, independent of this receptor: Additional single-cell paired TCR alpha and beta sequencing was considered necessary to confirm, at a functional level, the hypothesis that regional TCRs recognize regional mutations. Ubiquitous expanded tumor TCRs showed up in blood more often at tumor resection than at routine follow-up.

Sample time point, as interpreted from the label and publication: sample taken at primary tumor resection. Whole RNA extracted from tumor and nontumor lung tissue, or from cryopreserved PBMC samples, was used for TCR sequencing without cell sorting. Donors were under 95 patients with early-stage, untreated non-small cell lung cancer from the lung TRACERx cohort. Only patients for whom sufficient RNA was available from at least two tumor regions were selected for TCR sequencing. This clonotype was counted ten times or more. Its antigen has not been determined. Base-call qualities are not available, and no considerably larger clone is one nucleotide away. This beta chain slipped into a library made for alpha chains as a stray read, so its size is not meaningful. CDR1 SSHAT and CDR2 FNYEAQ are derived from the germline V gene (reference sequence). Measured from the cysteine to the phenylalanine, the CDR3 is 13 residues long. The entry retains the CDR3 DNA only, 39 bases that are in frame from base 1. A distance of 12 bases separates the germline ends of V and J, which lose 5 bases and 7 bases respectively.

The library was produced with 5' RACE. TCRdb names NextSeq 500 as the instrument used. To allow correction of PCR and sequencing errors, the TCR library protocol tagged every TCR cDNA molecule with a unique molecular identifier. Per the source publication's procedure: Decombinator tools were used for TCR identification, UMI-based error correction and CDR3 extraction. TCRs above a frequency of 2 per 1,000, corresponding to the top 1% of the tumor frequency distribution, were defined as expanded. Renyi diversity was computed with the R vegan package after each repertoire had been subsampled 100 times to 5,000 TCRs. To build CDR3 similarity networks, amino acid triplet string-kernel similarity was used, and CDR3s were connected when their pairwise similarity was above 0.82. In-frame beta chains were kept once TCRdb had trimmed the public reads at Q25 with fastp and called clones with MiXCR. Each CDR3 protein appears once, grouped with its most common genes and DNA. TCRdb's processing, not the study's, gives the V and J calls here. This sample gives under 15,000 distinct CDR3 sequences in total; 3.9% of them show up just once. The ten most abundant clones make up more than 35% of the sample.

The material sequenced was PBMCs, taken at surgery. The sequence joins TRBV7-7 to TRBJ2-1; matching of 5 bases hints at TRBD1 as the D gene. This clonotype was obtained from a male donor with early-stage non-small cell lung cancer. CDR3 region: CASSRDRRNEQFF. The sequenced DNA is TGTGCCAGCAGCAGAGACAGAAGAAATGAGCAGTTCTTC.